This T cell receptor beta chain derives from a study of blood T cell repertoires in COVID-19. Assay: immunoSEQ multiplex PCR; the TCRdb copy retains only in-frame clones and omits some. The sample holds about 150,000 clones, about 79% seen once. V was cut by 7 bases and J by 7 bases, with 19 bases left in between. The CDR3 spans 14 residues. Germline loops: CDR1 MNHNY, CDR2 SVGAGI (reference sequence). This chain joins TRBV6-6 and TRBJ1-2; D might be TRBD1 (5 bases). This TCR came from an older woman with acute or convalescent COVID-19. Material: peripheral blood. As DNA, the CDR3 is TGTGCCAGCACCTCTACCCCCGGGGGATTTGGCTACACCTTC. It codes for CASTSTPGGFGYTF.